These 14 T cell receptor beta chains share one sample of origin, sequenced in a study of human T cells and chemical hapten exposure. The time point: patch test 1, 2 weeks after DPC sensitization. The treatment was: therapeutic diphenylcyclopropenone sensitization with weekly scalp DPC. Each CDR3 protein is one row after TCRdb ran MiXCR on the RACE reads. Of 180,000 or so distinct CDR3 sequences listed, more than 14% were seen once; the top ten hold about 1.7%. The sequencing here drew on whole blood, taken in connection with sensitization to the hapten diphenylcyclopropenone (DPC). The receptors originated from a woman in her 30s with alopecia areata. Some clones in this sample may be carry-over from other donors' samples.

V is TRBV28 and J is TRBJ2-7; 7 bases align to TRBD1. This CDR3 is 14 amino acids long. The junction had 4 bases not matched to a gene; V was cut back by 2 bases and J by 3 bases. CDR1 and CDR2 from the germline V gene are MDHEN and SYDVKM. The CDR3 loop reads CASSLGGQNYEQYF. In DNA, the CDR3 is TGTGCCAGCAGTTTAGGGGGACAGAACTACGAGCAGTACTTC.

The V gene is TRBV28, the J gene TRBJ2-7, with 11 bases matching TRBD1. J was trimmed by 7 bases and V by 2 bases; bases with no gene match: 7. The CDR3 extends over 15 amino acids. The germline CDR1 and CDR2 sequences are MDHEN and SYDVKM. CDR3 sequence reads: CASSLKGQGVREQYF. The CDR3 coding sequence is TGTGCCAGCAGTTTAAAGGGACAGGGGGTGCGGGAGCAGTACTTC.

This clonotype was seen a handful of times. The chain uses TRBV7-8 and TRBJ2-2, with TRBD2 matching over 14 bases. Germline V gives CDR1 SGHVS, CDR2 FQNEAQ. CDR3 size: 18 residues. Trimming cost V 1 base and J 7 bases; bases outside gene matches: 8. CDR3 protein: CASSLVGTSGSRGGELFF. The CDR3 coding sequence is TGTGCCAGCAGCTTAGTGGGGACTAGCGGGAGTCGGGGCGGGGAGCTGTTTTTT.

A few counts support this clonotype. The J gene is TRBJ2-3, the V gene TRBV28; D gene uncertain. V was shortened by 2 bases and J by 9 bases, with 15 bases between the two germline ends. CDR1 MDHEN and CDR2 SYDVKM come from the germline V gene. The CDR3 runs to 14 residues. This CDR3 reads CASSLSRIPSTQYF. The CDR3 DNA follows: TGTGCCAGCAGTTTAAGTCGGATCCCCTCGACGCAGTATTTT.

The V gene is TRBV19, the J gene TRBJ2-6; D remains unclear. In germline, CDR1 is LNHDA, CDR2 SQIVND (reference sequence). The CDR3 has 14 residues. Trimming removed 4 bases from V and 0 bases from J, with 4 bases in between. DNA for the CDR3: TGTGCCAGTAGTAAAAGCTCTGGGGCCAACGTCCTGACTTTC. Translation gives CASSKSSGANVLTF.

This clonotype was recorded at least ten times. The CDR3 nucleotides are TGTGCCAGCAGCAAAGCGGGGCTAGCGGGGGGAAACACCGGGGAGCTGTTTTTT. Translated: CASSKAGLAGGNTGELFF. This chain links TRBV21-1 with TRBJ2-2; the table assigns TRBD2, which was not confirmed against the DNA. TRBV21-1 is listed as a pseudogene. The CDR3 runs to 18 residues.

This clonotype appeared many times. V and J are TRBV18 and TRBJ1-5; D remains ambiguous. CDR1 is KGHSH and CDR2 is LQKENI in the germline V gene. The V gene lost 1 base and the J gene lost 0 bases, with 13 bases spanning the gap. The CDR3 has 17 amino acids. This CDR3 is CASSPLSPEYSNQPQHF. The CDR3 DNA reads as TGTGCCAGCTCACCACTGTCCCCGGAGTATAGCAATCAGCCCCAGCATTTT.

The chain couples TRBV7-8 to TRBJ2-1; weak D call: TRBD1 (5 bases). Trimming stripped 3 bases from V and 3 bases from J, with 9 bases between. The CDR3 runs to 14 residues. The germline V gene encodes CDR1 SGHVS and CDR2 FQNEAQ. CDR3 bases: TGTGCCAGCAGCTTGAACAGGAACTACAATGAGCAGTTCTTC. Translation gives CASSLNRNYNEQFF.

This clonotype was counted between two and nine times. V usage is TRBV3-1 and J usage is TRBJ2-1; unclear D gene. This CDR3 comprises 15 residues. Germline CDR1 LGHDT, CDR2 YNNKEL (reference sequence). Trimming shortened V by 1 base and J by 3 bases, and 10 bases separated the two germline ends. CDR3 DNA: TGTGCCAGCAGCCAAGCCCCGACTGTCTACAATGAGCAGTTCTTC. As protein: CASSQAPTVYNEQFF.

The chain has TRBV6-2 or TRBV6-3 and TRBJ1-3; maybe TRBD1 (5 bases). The CDR3 is 15 residues long. Trimming pared 2 bases from V and 0 bases from J, leaving 8 bases between. Germline V gene data show CDR1 as MNHEY and CDR2 as SVGEGT. This CDR3 is CASSYAGGSGNTIYF. DNA for the CDR3: TGTGCCAGCAGTTACGCGGGGGGCTCTGGAAACACCATATATTTT.

The rearrangement joins TRBV28 to TRBJ2-2, with TRBD1 matching over 7 bases. Germline V gene data show CDR1 as MDHEN and CDR2 as SYDVKM. Germline trimming cut 7 bases from V and 5 bases from J; bases unmatched to any gene: 13. The CDR3 covers 16 residues. The CDR3 DNA reads as TGTGCCAGCAAAGTACAGGGGTTAAGTAGAACCGGGGAGCTGTTTTTT. As protein: CASKVQGLSRTGELFF.

J is TRBJ1-4 and V is TRBV28, with TRBD1 matching 8 bases. Trimming cost V 3 bases and J 4 bases; bases outside gene matches: 1. The germline V gene encodes CDR1 MDHEN and CDR2 SYDVKM. CDR3 length: 14 amino acids. The CDR3 DNA sequence: TGTGCCAGCAGTTTTACAGGGGGTAATGAAAAACTGTTTTTT. Translation: CASSFTGGNEKLFF.

This chain connects TRBV6-2 or TRBV6-3 to TRBJ2-7; the D is unclear. Looked up from germline, CDR1 is MNHEY and CDR2 is SVGEGT. The CDR3 totals 15 residues. V was trimmed by 5 bases and J by 12 bases, leaving 26 bases between them. CDR3 loop: CASSPERQGIRGAYF. CDR3 in DNA: TGTGCCAGCAGTCCCGAACGACAAGGGATTCGCGGTGCGTACTTC.

The chain recombines TRBV4-2 with TRBJ2-5; possible D gene TRBD2, 5 bases. The germline V gene encodes CDR1 LGHNA and CDR2 YNFKEQ. The V gene lost 1 base and the J gene lost 4 bases, with 19 bases spanning the gap. There are 17 residues in the CDR3. In DNA, the CDR3 is TGTGCCAGCAGCCAAGTTTCCCCACTAGATTCCCCAGAGACCCAGTACTTC. Protein product: CASSQVSPLDSPETQYF.